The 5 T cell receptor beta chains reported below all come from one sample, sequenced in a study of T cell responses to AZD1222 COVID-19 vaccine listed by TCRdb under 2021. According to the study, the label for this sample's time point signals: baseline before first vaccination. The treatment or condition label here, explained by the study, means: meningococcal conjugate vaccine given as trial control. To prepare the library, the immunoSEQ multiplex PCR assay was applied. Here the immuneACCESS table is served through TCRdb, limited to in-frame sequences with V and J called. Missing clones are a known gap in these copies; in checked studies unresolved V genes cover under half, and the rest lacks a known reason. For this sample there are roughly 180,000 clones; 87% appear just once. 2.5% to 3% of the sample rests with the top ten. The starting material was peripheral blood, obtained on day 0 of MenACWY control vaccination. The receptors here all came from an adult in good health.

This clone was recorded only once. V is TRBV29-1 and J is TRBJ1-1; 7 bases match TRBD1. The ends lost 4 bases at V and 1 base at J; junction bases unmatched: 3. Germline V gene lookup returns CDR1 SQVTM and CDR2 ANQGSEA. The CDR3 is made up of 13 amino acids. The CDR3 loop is CSVGYRGNTEAFF. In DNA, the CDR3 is TGCAGCGTTGGCTACAGGGGGAACACTGAAGCTTTCTTT.

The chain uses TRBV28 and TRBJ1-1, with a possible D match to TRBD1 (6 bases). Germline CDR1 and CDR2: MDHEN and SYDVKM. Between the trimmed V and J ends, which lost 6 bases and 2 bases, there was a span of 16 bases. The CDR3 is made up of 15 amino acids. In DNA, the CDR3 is TGTGCCAGCAGCTTTATAACGGGGGGCAACACTGAAGCTTTCTTT. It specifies CASSFITGGNTEAFF.

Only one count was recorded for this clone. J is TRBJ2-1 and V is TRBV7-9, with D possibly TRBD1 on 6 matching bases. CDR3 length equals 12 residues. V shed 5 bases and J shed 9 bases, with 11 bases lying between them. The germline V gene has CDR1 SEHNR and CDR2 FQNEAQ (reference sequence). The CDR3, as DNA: TGTGCCAGCAGCCATAGGGGGTTTGAGCAGTTCTTC. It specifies CASSHRGFEQFF.

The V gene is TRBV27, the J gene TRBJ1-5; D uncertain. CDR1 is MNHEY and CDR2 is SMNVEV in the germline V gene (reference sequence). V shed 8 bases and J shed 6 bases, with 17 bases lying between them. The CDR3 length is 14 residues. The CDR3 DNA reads TGTGCCAGCCAAGCCGGAGGGAGCCGTCAGCCCCAGCATTTT. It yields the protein CASQAGGSRQPQHF.

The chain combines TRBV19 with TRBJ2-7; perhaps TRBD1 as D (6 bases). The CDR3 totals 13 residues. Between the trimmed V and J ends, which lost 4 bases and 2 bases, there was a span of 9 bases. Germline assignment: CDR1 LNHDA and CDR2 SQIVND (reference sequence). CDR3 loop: CASSKQGTYEQYF. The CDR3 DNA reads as TGTGCCAGTAGTAAACAGGGAACCTACGAGCAGTACTTC.